This T cell receptor beta chain was identified during a study of shared clonotypes between healthy human individuals. The study's findings and limits: Naive CD4 clonotypes overlapped across a handful of donors at approximately 4.5%. The four-donor shared clonotypes exceeded non-shared clonotypes in generation probability, with non-shared ones scoring lower.

Every subset had its genomic DNA shared out evenly among several immunoSEQ plates. Repertoires were generated with immunoSEQ multiplex PCR, while TCRdb's copy carries only in-frame clones and drops some. The table has more than 2 million clones, 90% to 96% seen once. In germline, CDR1 is SGHTA, CDR2 FQGNSA. With V trimmed by 2 bases and J by 5 bases, 6 bases remained unmatched. CDR3 length equals 15 residues. For this clone: As yet, its antigen is unknown.

None of the donors, who were healthy HIV-negative adults, had recently had acute infections or vaccinations. The chain has TRBV7-2 and TRBJ2-3, with 8 bases that match TRBD2. This TCR came from a man aged 18 to 30 in good health. Sequencing used naive CD4+ T cells sorted from blood. Sample subset: CD45RA+ positively selected. The DNA for the CDR3 is TGTGCCAGCAGCTTACTCGGGGGGGCAGGAGATACGCAGTATTTT. Amino acid sequence: CASSLLGGAGDTQYF.